This T cell receptor beta chain is drawn from a study of T cells in Graves' hyperthyroidism and ophthalmopathy. Amplification of TCR beta CDR3 regions was performed using RNA transcripts as template. Using the HTBI primer set, a first-round RT-PCR was run on the TCR CDR3. Using its own MiXCR run on the multiplex PCR reads, TCRdb lists one record per CDR3 protein. The data contain about 380,000 distinct CDR3 sequences, around 18% of them seen just once; the ten biggest clones take up over 35%. CDR3 length: 12 amino acids. V gave up 4 bases and J gave up 4 bases, with 7 bases separating them. CDR1 and CDR2 (germline): MDHEN, SYDVKM. This clonotype was detected a few times.

Material for sequencing was blood. This clonotype was obtained from a young man with Graves' ophthalmopathy. J is TRBJ1-2 and V is TRBV28; D is ambiguous. Here the CDR3 DNA reads TGTGCCAGCAGTTCGCACGGCTATGGCTACACCTTC. As protein: CASSSHGYGYTF.